The 9 T cell receptor beta chains given below trace back to one sample, sequenced in a study of shared clonotypes between healthy human individuals. Generated by immunoSEQ multiplex PCR, the TCRdb table keeps only in-frame clones and is missing some. The sample shows about 1.1 million clones, 75% to 80% of them seen only once. Sequencing was performed on memory CD4+ T cells from PBMCs. Subset described: CD45RA-negative fraction. These receptors came from a man between 18 and 29 years old in good health. Some clones in this sample may be carry-over from other donors' samples.

The chain joins TRBV28 to TRBJ2-6; D unclear. The V end was cut by 5 bases, the J end by 0 bases, with 2 bases between. The CDR3 has 13 amino acids. CDR1 and CDR2 (germline): MDHEN, SYDVKM. CDR3 nucleotides: TGTGCCAGCAGTCCCTCTGGGGCCAACGTCCTGACTTTC. Translating gives CASSPSGANVLTF. Based on the CDR3 plus reference TRBV28 and TRBJ2-6, the full variable domain is DVKVTQSSRYLVKRTGEKVFLECVQDMDHENMFWYRQDPGLGLRLIYFSYDVKMKEKGDIPEGYSVSREKKERFSLILESASTNQTSMYLCASSPSGANVLTFGAGSRLTVL.

The rearrangement joins TRBV6-5 to TRBJ2-5, with D tentatively TRBD2 (6 bases). Per germline, CDR1 MNHEY and CDR2 SVGAGI. V lost 8 bases, J lost 3 bases, and 16 bases lay in between. The CDR3 loop spans 14 amino acids. Written as DNA, the CDR3 is TGTGCCAGCCGAACTAGCTGGGGGGAAGAGACCCAGTACTTC. This encodes CASRTSWGEETQYF.

This chain uses TRBV28 with TRBJ2-7; TRBD2 agrees at 11 bases. With 4 bases clipped from V and 8 bases from J, the junction kept 13 bases outside the gene matches. In germline, CDR1 is MDHEN, CDR2 SYDVKM. CDR3 length equals 16 residues. CDR3 DNA: TGTGCCAGCAGTTCGGGGGGAGTAGCGGGAGGGCAGCAGCAGTACTTC. It is translated as CASSSGGVAGGQQQYF.

The V and J genes are TRBV5-1 and TRBJ2-1, with D hard to call. The CDR3 runs 17 residues. The V gene lost 0 bases and the J gene lost 5 bases, with 18 bases spanning the gap. Germline loops: CDR1 SGHRS, CDR2 YFSETQ. CDR3 protein: CASSLVYRRVRDNEQFF. The CDR3 coding sequence is TGCGCCAGCAGCTTGGTTTATCGGCGAGTCCGGGACAATGAGCAGTTCTTC.

In this sample, this clone turned up once. The V call is TRBV5-4, the J call TRBJ2-1; the D gene is possibly TRBD2 (6 bases). Per germline, CDR1 SGHNT and CDR2 YYREEE (reference sequence). V was shortened by 3 bases and J by 2 bases, with 12 bases between the two germline ends. This CDR3 spans 15 amino acids. The CDR3: CASSWPGLAYNEQFF. CDR3 in DNA: TGTGCCAGCAGCTGGCCGGGACTCGCCTACAATGAGCAGTTCTTC.

The rearrangement joins TRBV28 to TRBJ1-3; 9 bases line up with TRBD1. V lost 5 bases, J lost 7 bases, and 9 bases stayed unmatched. The CDR3 is 15 residues long. Germline CDR1 and CDR2: MDHEN and SYDVKM. CDR3 protein: CASSPWDRDWNTIYF. The CDR3 DNA is TGTGCCAGCAGTCCGTGGGACAGGGACTGGAACACCATATATTTT.

V gene TRBV11-2 combines with J gene TRBJ2-7; TRBD2 is a possible D gene (6 bases). This CDR3 is 18 amino acids long. The germline gives CDR1 SGHAT, CDR2 FQNNGV. V was pared by 0 bases and J by 4 bases, with 22 bases between. This chain's CDR3 is CASSLDLSGGTIWYEQYF. The CDR3 coding sequence is TGTGCCAGCAGCTTAGATCTATCAGGCGGGACGATCTGGTACGAGCAGTACTTC.

This clone was picked up a small number of times. The rearrangement links TRBV19 to TRBJ1-1; no definite D call. This CDR3 is built from 11 residues. The germline V gene encodes CDR1 LNHDA and CDR2 SQIVND (reference sequence). Trimming stripped 10 bases from V and 6 bases from J, with 12 bases between. This chain's CDR3 is CATSKRAEAFF. CDR3 bases: TGTGCCACCTCAAAACGGGCTGAAGCTTTCTTT. The entire variable domain, with the rest obtained from reference TRBV19 and TRBJ1-1, is as follows: DGGITQSPKYLFRKEGQNVTLSCEQNLNHDAMYWYRQDPGQGLRLIYYSQIVNDFQKGDIAEGYSVSREKKESFPLTVTSAQKNPTAFYLCATSKRAEAFFGQGTRLTVV.

V gene TRBV10-2 combines with J gene TRBJ1-1, with 8 bases aligning to TRBD1. The CDR3 is 14 residues long. Germline V gene lookup returns CDR1 WSHSY and CDR2 SAAADI. Trimming removed 8 bases from V and 1 base from J; junction bases left unmatched: 6. The CDR3 DNA follows: TGCGCCAGCGTCAGGGGACAGGAGAACACTGAAGCTTTCTTT. Translation: CASVRGQENTEAFF.